The 30 T cell receptor beta chains presented below share a single source sample, sequenced in a study of long-term antiretroviral therapy in people with HIV. It was version v3.0 of the immunoSEQ assay that was run at survey level. Clones were sequenced by immunoSEQ multiplex PCR, and TCRdb holds only the in-frame ones, with some missing. The table records around 20,000 clones, 80% to 90% of them present only once. This specimen was unsorted PBMCs, taken 0.2 years before starting antiretroviral therapy. These receptors all come from a young man with HIV.

This chain uses TRBV6-1 with TRBJ1-1, with TRBD1 as a possible D gene (5 bases). V gave up 7 bases and J gave up 2 bases, with 11 bases separating them. The CDR3 sequence is 13 residues long. Per germline, CDR1 MNHNS and CDR2 SASEGT. The CDR3 protein is CASIKQVNTEAFF. DNA of the CDR3: TGTGCCAGCATCAAACAGGTCAACACTGAAGCTTTCTTT.

The chain links TRBV6-5 to TRBJ2-5; TRBD2 matches at 14 bases. V was pared by 4 bases and J by 5 bases, with 6 bases of the junction left unmatched. The CDR3 spans 16 residues. From germline, CDR1 is MNHEY and CDR2 SVGAGI. In nucleotides, the CDR3 is TGTGCCAGCAGTTCCCTGACTAGCGGGGGGGCTGAGACCCAGTACTTC. It yields the protein CASSSLTSGGAETQYF.

With respect to this clone: The same CDR3 also results from other DNA sequences found in this sample. The gene calls are TRBV6-5 and TRBJ1-1; D call uncertain. Germline lookup yields CDR1 MNHEY and CDR2 SVGAGI. Trimming cost V 2 bases and J 4 bases, with 5 bases left between them. The CDR3 sequence is 12 residues long. CDR3 amino acids: CASSYGGTEAFF. The DNA for the CDR3 is TGTGCCAGCAGTTACGGTGGCACTGAAGCTTTCTTT.

V gene TRBV5-5 combines with J gene TRBJ1-1; TRBD1 aligns across 10 bases. This CDR3 is 13 amino acids long. The trim removed 7 bases at V and 11 bases at J, leaving 11 bases unmatched. Germline CDR1 SGHKS, CDR2 YYEKEE (reference sequence). CDR3 protein: CASLGQGTGEAFF. Here the CDR3 DNA reads TGTGCCAGCTTGGGACAGGGGACCGGGGAGGCTTTCTTT.

The chain combines TRBV28 with TRBJ1-2; no reliable D call. With 5 bases removed from V and 2 bases from J, the gap between germline ends came to 12 bases. There are 14 residues in the CDR3. Germline CDR1 and CDR2: MDHEN and SYDVKM. CDR3 sequence (DNA): TGTGCCAGCAGTCCAACCCGGGTGAACTATGGCTACACCTTC. This encodes CASSPTRVNYGYTF.

The chain carries TRBV4-3 and TRBJ1-4, with D tentatively TRBD1 (5 bases). The CDR3 loop spans 15 amino acids. Germline-derived CDR1 and CDR2 are LGHNA and YSLEER. The V gene lost 0 bases and the J gene lost 7 bases, with 12 bases spanning the gap. The CDR3 DNA follows: TGCGCCAGCAGCCAAGATTGGGGCATGCCTGAAAAACTGTTTTTT. Protein: CASSQDWGMPEKLFF.

This chain connects TRBV2 to TRBJ2-1; 12 nucleotides line up with TRBD2. V shed 2 bases, J shed 7 bases, and the junction held 0 bases outside the gene matches. Germline V CDR1 and CDR2: SNHLY, FYNNEI. The CDR3 length is 14 residues. CDR3 in amino acids: CASSETSGGNEQFF. The CDR3 DNA follows: TGTGCCAGCAGTGAAACTAGCGGGGGGAATGAGCAGTTCTTC. Drawing the rest from reference TRBV2 and TRBJ2-1, the complete variable domain is EPEVTQTPSHQVTQMGQEVILRCVPISNHLYFYWYRQILGQKVEFLVSFYNNEISEKSEIFDDQFSVERPDGSNFTLKIRSTKLEDSAMYFCASSETSGGNEQFFGPGTRLTVL.

The genes are TRBV11-3 and TRBJ2-2; D is uncertain. The CDR3 has 12 amino acids. CDR1 SGHNT and CDR2 YENEEA come from the germline V gene. The V end was cut by 4 bases, the J end by 7 bases, with 7 bases between. CDR3 protein: CASSSQNGELFF. CDR3 bases: TGTGCCAGCAGCTCCCAGAACGGGGAGCTGTTTTTT.

This chain links TRBV7-9 with TRBJ1-3; D call uncertain. The CDR3 totals 15 residues. Germline lookup yields CDR1 SEHNR and CDR2 FQNEAQ (reference sequence). V shed 1 base and J shed 0 bases, with 7 bases lying between them. Here the CDR3 reads CASSLGHPSGNTIYF. CDR3 DNA sequence: TGTGCCAGCAGCTTAGGACATCCCTCTGGAAACACCATATATTTT.

The J gene is TRBJ2-5, the V gene TRBV12-5; perhaps TRBD2 as D (7 bases). V lost 9 bases and J 7 bases, leaving 15 bases between the germline ends. CDR1 and CDR2 (germline): LGHNT, FRNRAP. The length of the CDR3 is 12 residues. The DNA for the CDR3 is TGTGCTAGCTCGTGGGGAGGGGGGACCCAGTACTTC. This gives the protein CASSWGGGTQYF.

CDR3 bases: TGTGCCAGCAGGGACGGGAACACCGGGGAGCTGTTTTTT. Residues: CASRDGNTGELFF. This chain links TRBV2 with TRBJ2-2, with D uncertain. The CDR3 contains 13 residues. V gave up 6 bases and J gave up 1 base, with 6 bases separating them. Germline V CDR1 and CDR2: SNHLY, FYNNEI.

The chain recombines TRBV19 with TRBJ2-1; D is unclear. Trimming stripped 5 bases from V and 0 bases from J, with 11 bases between. CDR1 LNHDA and CDR2 SQIVND come from the germline V gene (reference sequence). The CDR3 runs to 15 residues. CDR3 residues: CASSASLSSYNEQFF. The CDR3 bases are TGTGCCAGTAGTGCCTCTCTGTCCTCCTACAATGAGCAGTTCTTC.

The chain couples TRBV25-1 to TRBJ1-1; D is unclear. Trimming removed 4 bases from V and 5 bases from J, with 14 bases in between. The germline CDR1 and CDR2 sequences are MGHDK and SYGVNS. The CDR3 consists of 14 residues. The CDR3 nucleotides read TGTGCCAGCAGTGCGATCAAGGGAGGTACTGAAGCTTTCTTT. This translates into CASSAIKGGTEAFF.

The chain has TRBV7-2 and TRBJ2-4, with TRBD2 as a possible D gene (5 bases). The V end was cut by 4 bases, the J end by 3 bases, with 10 bases between. CDR1 SGHTA and CDR2 FQGNSA come from the germline V gene. This CDR3 region has 14 residues. Written as DNA, the CDR3 is TGTGCCAGCAGCTACCACCGGGACAAAAACATTCAGTACTTC. It specifies CASSYHRDKNIQYF. Using reference TRBV7-2 and TRBJ2-4 for the parts outside the CDR3, the full variable domain is GAGVSQSPSNKVTEKGKDVELRCDPISGHTALYWYRQSLGQGLEFLIYFQGNSAPDKSGLPSDRFSAERTGGSVSTLTIQRTQQEDSAVYLCASSYHRDKNIQYFGAGTRLSVL.

V and J are TRBV11-2 and TRBJ2-4; D may match TRBD1 or TRBD2 (5 bases each). The CDR3 consists of 16 residues. V was trimmed by 4 bases and J by 1 base, leaving 14 bases between them. Germline V lookup: CDR1 SGHAT, CDR2 FQNNGV. The CDR3 DNA sequence: TGTGCCAGCAGCTGGGGACGATCAGTCGCCAAAAACATTCAGTACTTC. Translating it yields CASSWGRSVAKNIQYF.

This chain uses TRBV29-1 with TRBJ1-1, with D uncertain. With 7 bases removed from V and 4 bases from J, the gap between germline ends came to 10 bases. The CDR3 spans 11 residues. Germline V gene lookup returns CDR1 SQVTM and CDR2 ANQGSEA. The CDR3 here is CSGRVFTEAFF. CDR3 sequence (DNA): TGCAGCGGCCGGGTTTTCACTGAAGCTTTCTTT.

V gene TRBV5-4 combines with J gene TRBJ1-1, with TRBD1 matching 7 bases. This CDR3 region has 14 residues. V was clipped by 3 bases and J by 4 bases; unmatched bases: 6. From germline, CDR1 is SGHNT and CDR2 YYREEE (reference sequence). CDR3: CASSSPTGPTEAFF. The CDR3 bases are TGTGCCAGCAGCTCGCCGACAGGGCCCACTGAAGCTTTCTTT.

In this sample, this clone turned up once. The CDR3 spells CASSVLGGRGEQYF. CDR3 sequence (DNA): TGTGCCAGCAGCGTTCTAGGGGGTCGGGGTGAGCAGTACTTC. The chain uses TRBV9 and TRBJ2-7; D perhaps matches TRBD1 (6 bases). Germline CDR1 reads SGDLS; CDR2 reads YYNGEE. There are 14 residues in the CDR3. V lost 2 bases and J lost 7, with 16 bases in between.

The CDR3 here is CASSRDRDRLQETQYF. CDR3 nucleotide sequence: TGTGCCAGCAGCCGCGACAGGGATCGGCTCCAAGAGACCCAGTACTTC. The chain recombines TRBV7-9 with TRBJ2-5, with 7 bases lining up with TRBD1. J was trimmed by 1 base and V by 5 bases; bases with no gene match: 10. Looked up from germline, CDR1 is SEHNR and CDR2 is FQNEAQ (reference sequence). CDR3 size: 16 residues.

The chain joins TRBV5-4 to TRBJ2-6; D uncertain. Germline CDR1 and CDR2: SGHNT and YYREEE (reference sequence). V was shortened by 1 base and J by 2 bases, with 10 bases between the two germline ends. The CDR3 runs to 16 residues. The CDR3 coding sequence is TGTGCCAGCAGCTTGTCAGTCTCCCCTGGGGCCAACGTCCTGACTTTC. Encoded protein: CASSLSVSPGANVLTF.

This chain uses TRBV7-6 with TRBJ2-3, with 7 nucleotides matching TRBD1. Germline V lookup: CDR1 SGHVS, CDR2 FNYEAQ. V dropped 5 bases and J dropped 11; count of bases not matched to a gene: 10. This CDR3 has 13 residues. This chain's CDR3 is CASSPGTDPKQYF. The CDR3 nucleotides are TGTGCCAGCAGCCCCGGGACAGATCCGAAGCAGTATTTT.

This clone was counted once. The rearrangement links TRBV6-6 to TRBJ1-1; D not certain. Looked up from germline, CDR1 is MNHNY and CDR2 is SVGAGI (reference sequence). V shed 2 bases and J shed 7 bases, with 8 bases lying between them. The length of the CDR3 is 12 residues. CDR3 sequence reads: CASSYGPGEAFF. The CDR3 coding sequence is TGTGCCAGCAGTTACGGCCCGGGTGAAGCTTTCTTT.

The rearrangement uses TRBV5-4 and TRBJ2-5; 10 nucleotides line up with TRBD2. The germline CDR1 and CDR2 sequences are SGHNT and YYREEE (reference sequence). CDR3 length equals 15 residues. V shed 4 bases, J shed 5 bases, and the junction held 8 bases outside the gene matches. CDR3 sequence (DNA): TGTGCCAGCAGCACCGGGACTAGCGCCGGCGAGACCCAGTACTTC. It yields the protein CASSTGTSAGETQYF.

This clone was picked up a small number of times. The V gene is TRBV27, the J gene TRBJ1-5, with 8 positions matching TRBD1. Germline CDR1 reads MNHEY; CDR2 reads SMNVEV (reference sequence). This CDR3 comprises 12 residues. V lost 4 bases to trimming and J lost 9 bases; unmatched junction nucleotides: 2. The CDR3 bases are TGTGCCAGCAGTTACGGACAGGGGCCCCAGCATTTT. Translating it yields CASSYGQGPQHF.

The chain carries TRBV5-8 and TRBJ1-1; D is ambiguous. Germline V lookup: CDR1 SGHTS, CDR2 YDEGEE. This CDR3 spans 14 amino acids. Trimming shortened V by 3 bases and J by 1 base, and 10 bases separated the two germline ends. The DNA for the CDR3 is TGTGCCAGCAGCTCGGACGTCGGGAACACTGAAGCTTTCTTT. Protein sequence: CASSSDVGNTEAFF.

The V gene is TRBV7-9, the J gene TRBJ2-5; 11 nucleotides match TRBD1. The germline gives CDR1 SEHNR, CDR2 FQNEAQ (reference sequence). V shed 5 bases and J 5 bases; nucleotides not matched to a gene: 7. The CDR3 spans 15 residues. The CDR3 region is CASSPPGQGGETQYF. CDR3 bases: TGTGCCAGCAGCCCGCCGGGACAGGGGGGGGAGACCCAGTACTTC.

V usage is TRBV10-3 and J usage is TRBJ2-2, with D uncertain. CDR1 and CDR2 (germline): ENHRY, SYGVKD. This CDR3 region has 14 residues. V lost 8 bases, J lost 1 base, and 11 bases lay in between. The CDR3 nucleotides read TGTGCCATCCGGTCGCCAGGGAACACCGGGGAGCTGTTTTTT. Amino acid sequence: CAIRSPGNTGELFF.

The table lists this clone with a few counts. The chain is built from TRBV5-1 and TRBJ2-2; D possibly corresponds to TRBD2 (6 bases). The CDR3 contains 14 residues. V was pared by 4 bases and J by 6 bases, with 13 bases between. Germline lookup yields CDR1 SGHRS and CDR2 YFSETQ. The CDR3 reads CASSLDGGPGELFF. CDR3 in DNA: TGCGCCAGCAGCCTTGACGGAGGGCCCGGGGAGCTGTTTTTT.

The chain links TRBV5-6 to TRBJ2-7, with TRBD2 matching over 7 bases. The germline gives CDR1 SGHDT, CDR2 YYEEEE. The trim removed 3 bases at V and 3 bases at J, leaving 3 bases unmatched. This CDR3 comprises 13 residues. CDR3 protein: CASSSGLGYEQYF. CDR3 DNA sequence: TGTGCCAGCAGCTCAGGACTAGGCTACGAGCAGTACTTC. The full variable domain, completed using reference TRBV5-6 and TRBJ2-7, is DAGVTQSPTHLIKTRGQQVTLRCSPKSGHDTVSWYQQALGQGPQFIFQYYEEEERQRGNFPDRFSGHQFPNYSSELNVNALLLGDSALYLCASSSGLGYEQYFGPGTRLTVT.

The chain is built from TRBV4-3 and TRBJ1-1; no definite D call. This CDR3 region has 16 residues. CDR1 is LGHNA and CDR2 is YSLEER in the germline V gene. V gave up 1 base and J gave up 1 base, with 13 bases separating them. CDR3 region: CASSQVRWAGNTEAFF. CDR3 nucleotides: TGCGCCAGCAGCCAAGTCCGATGGGCGGGGAACACTGAAGCTTTCTTT.